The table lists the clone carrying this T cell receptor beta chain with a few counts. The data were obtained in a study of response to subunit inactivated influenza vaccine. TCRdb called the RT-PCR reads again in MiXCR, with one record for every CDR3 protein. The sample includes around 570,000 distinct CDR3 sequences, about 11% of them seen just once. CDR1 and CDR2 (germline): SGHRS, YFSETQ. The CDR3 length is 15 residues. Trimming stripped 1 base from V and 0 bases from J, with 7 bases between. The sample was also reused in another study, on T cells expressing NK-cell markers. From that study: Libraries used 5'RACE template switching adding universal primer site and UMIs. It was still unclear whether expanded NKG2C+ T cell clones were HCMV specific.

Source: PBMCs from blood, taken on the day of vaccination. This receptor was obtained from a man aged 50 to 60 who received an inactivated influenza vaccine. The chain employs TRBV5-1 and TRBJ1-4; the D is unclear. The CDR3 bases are TGCGCCAGCAGCTTGTTGGGGTCAACTAATGAAAAACTGTTTTTT. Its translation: CASSLLGSTNEKLFF.